This T cell receptor (beta chain) was observed in a study of OX40 agonist ivuxolimab in advanced cancers. Study-wide background: The mean age was about 61 years, ranging from 23 to 79, with about four fifths of participants male. Earlier treatment with anti-PD-1, anti-PD-L1 or anti-CTLA-4 was permitted, and approximately 38% had received some.

Study-wide results and limits: Dose levels from 0.1 to 3.0 mg/kg saw CD4+ and CD8+ blood T cells expand clonally by week 6. Which antigen the expanded peripheral T cells recognized is unknown.

Sequencing was performed with immunoSEQ multiplex PCR; in TCRdb, only in-frame clones are kept and a portion is missing. This table has about 76,000 clones, roughly 80% appearing once. Comments on this clone: Its antigen is unknown.

The CDR3 covers 14 residues. Germline CDR1 SGHRS, CDR2 YFSETQ. The ends were cut back, 4 bases at V and 4 bases at J, with 14 bases in the middle. V usage is TRBV5-1 and J usage is TRBJ1-1, with D hard to call. Specimen: CD4+ or CD8+ T cells sorted from blood, collected in a trial of the OX40 agonist ivuxolimab. This TCR was sampled from an adult with an advanced solid tumor such as melanoma, head and neck, liver or kidney cancer. The CDR3 DNA reads TGCGCCAGCAGCGTGAGCCAGGCTACCACTGAAGCTTTCTTT. It encodes CASSVSQATTEAFF.